The 6 T cell receptor beta chains presented below share a single source sample, sequenced in a study of blood T cell repertoires in COVID-19. Measured with immunoSEQ multiplex PCR; TCRdb has only the in-frame clones, and not every one. The sample yields some 250,000 clones, roughly four fifths seen once. The material sequenced was peripheral blood. Receptors originate from a man aged 30 to 39 who had recovered from COVID-19.

The chain has TRBV2 and TRBJ1-2; a weak D match, TRBD1 (5 bases). Between the trimmed V and J ends, which lost 3 bases and 7 bases, there was a span of 15 bases. CDR1 is SNHLY and CDR2 is FYNNEI in the germline V gene. The CDR3 has 14 residues. Here the CDR3 reads CASSEWGTSVGYTF. The CDR3, as DNA: TGTGCCAGCAGTGAGTGGGGCACATCGGTTGGCTACACCTTC.

CDR3: CASSLITGQDGYTF. In DNA form, the CDR3 reads TGTGCCAGCAGCTTAATAACAGGGCAGGACGGCTACACCTTC. This chain joins TRBV7-2 and TRBJ1-2; possibly TRBD1 for D (6 bases). The ends were cut back, 2 bases at V and 8 bases at J, with 15 bases in the middle. The germline V gene encodes CDR1 SGHTA and CDR2 FQGNSA. The CDR3 consists of 14 residues.

J is TRBJ2-5 and V is TRBV28; D is perhaps TRBD2 (7 bases). There are 15 residues in the CDR3. Per the germline V gene, CDR1 is MDHEN and CDR2 is SYDVKM. Trimming stripped 0 bases from V and 7 bases from J, with 15 bases between. CDR3 sequence reads: CASSLWGRGGGTQYF. The CDR3 DNA is TGTGCCAGCAGTTTATGGGGACGCGGGGGCGGGACCCAGTACTTC.

V usage is TRBV1 and J usage is TRBJ2-5; no DNA check was done on the table's D call, TRBD1. TRBV1 is a pseudogene locus. The CDR3 has 13 amino acids. The CDR3 coding sequence is TGCACCAGCAGCCTGGACAGTCGGGAGACCCAGTACTTC. Amino acid sequence: CTSSLDSRETQYF.

The table lists this clone with many counts. The rearrangement joins TRBV9 to TRBJ2-7; 12 bases are shared with TRBD2. This CDR3 is 15 amino acids long. The germline gives CDR1 SGDLS, CDR2 YYNGEE. J was trimmed by 6 bases and V by 3 bases; bases with no gene match: 7. In DNA, the CDR3 is TGTGCCAGCAGCGCTTCTAGCGGGGGGGCGGGCGAGCAGTACTTC. This encodes CASSASSGGAGEQYF.

CDR3 nucleotides: TGTGCCAGCAGTCCCGGGACAGGGCCTCAAGAGACCCAGTACTTC. This translates into CASSPGTGPQETQYF. V gene TRBV9 combines with J gene TRBJ2-5; 9 bases are a match to TRBD1. V lost 5 bases and J lost 2; bases outside the gene matches: 7. Germline CDR1 SGDLS, CDR2 YYNGEE. The CDR3 length is 15 residues.